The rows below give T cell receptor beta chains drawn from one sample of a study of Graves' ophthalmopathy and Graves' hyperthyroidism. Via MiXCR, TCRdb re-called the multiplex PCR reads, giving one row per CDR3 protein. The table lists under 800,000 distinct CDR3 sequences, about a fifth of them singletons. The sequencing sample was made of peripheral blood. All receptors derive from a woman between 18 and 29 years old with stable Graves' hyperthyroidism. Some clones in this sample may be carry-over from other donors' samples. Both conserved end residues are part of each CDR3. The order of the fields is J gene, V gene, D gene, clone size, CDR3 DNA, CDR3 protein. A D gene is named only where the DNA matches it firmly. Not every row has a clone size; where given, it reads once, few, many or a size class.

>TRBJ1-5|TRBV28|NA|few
TGTGCCAGCAGTCTCCGGGATCGAATTCAGCCCCAGCATTTT
CASSLRDRIQPQHF
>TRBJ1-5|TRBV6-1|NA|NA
TGTGCCAGCAGGGACGGGACATCCTATCAGCCCCAGCATTTT
CASRDGTSYQPQHF
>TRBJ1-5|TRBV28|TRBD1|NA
TGTGCCAGTAGTCCGACACAGGGGATGAATCAGCCCCAGCATTTT
CASSPTQGMNQPQHF
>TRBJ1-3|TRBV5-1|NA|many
TGCGCCAGCAGCTCGGACGGAAGCTCTGGAAACACCATATATTTT
CASSSDGSSGNTIYF
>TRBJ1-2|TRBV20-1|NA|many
TGCAGTGCTGAAGTCCGGGACCGTTCTAAGACCTTC
CSAEVRDRSKTF
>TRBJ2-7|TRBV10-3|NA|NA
TGTGCCATCAGTGGAGGAGAAGGTAGCTCCTACGAGCAGTACTTC
CAISGGEGSSYEQYF
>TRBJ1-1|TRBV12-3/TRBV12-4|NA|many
TGTGCCAGCAAGCAGGGAGACACTGAAGCTTTCTTT
CASKQGDTEAFF
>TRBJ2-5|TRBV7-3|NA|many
TGTGCCAGCAGCCAGACACGCCAAGAGACCCAGTACTTC
CASSQTRQETQYF
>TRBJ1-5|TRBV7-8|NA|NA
TGTGCCAGCAGCTTAGCGCCCGTCTCTAGCAATCAGCCCCAGCATTTT
CASSLAPVSSNQPQHF
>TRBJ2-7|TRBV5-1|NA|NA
TGCGCCAGCGGCTTGGCGGACGAGCAGTACTTC
CASGLADEQYF
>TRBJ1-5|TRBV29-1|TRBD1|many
TGCAGCGTTCCTCCCCACAGGGGTCCGTACGCAGGCAATCAGCCCCAGCATTTT
CSVPPHRGPYAGNQPQHF
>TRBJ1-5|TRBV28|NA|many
TGTGCCAGCAGTCCTCCGGAGGGGCCCCAGCATTTT
CASSPPEGPQHF
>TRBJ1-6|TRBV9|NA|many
TGTGCCAGCAGCGTAGCTCGGGGAACGAATTCACCCCTCCACTTT
CASSVARGTNSPLHF
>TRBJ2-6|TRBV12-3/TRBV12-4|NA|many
TGTGCCAGCAGTTTACGGTCAGGGGTCGGGGCCAACGTCCTGACTTTC
CASSLRSGVGANVLTF
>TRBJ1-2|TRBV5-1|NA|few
TGCGCCAGCAGCTTGTTGGCAGATGGCTACACCTTC
CASSLLADGYTF
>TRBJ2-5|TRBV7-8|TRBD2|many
TGTGCCAGCAGCTTCAGCGCTAGCGGGGGGGAAGAGACCCAGTACTTC
CASSFSASGGEETQYF
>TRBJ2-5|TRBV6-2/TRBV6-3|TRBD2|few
TGTGCCAGCAGCCTTAGCGGGAGGCGGCAAGAGACCCAGTACTTC
CASSLSGRRQETQYF
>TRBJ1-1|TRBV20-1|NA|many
TGCAGTGCGACCGGGACGAGGACAATCTTT
CSATGTRTIF
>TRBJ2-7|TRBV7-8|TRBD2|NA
TGTGCCAGCAGCTTGCGGGAGCCCTACGAGCAGTACTTC
CASSLREPYEQYF
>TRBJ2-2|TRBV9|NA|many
TGTGCCAGCAGCGCGCCGAACACCGGGGAGCTGTTTTTT
CASSAPNTGELFF
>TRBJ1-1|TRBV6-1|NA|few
TGTGCCAGCAGTGAAATGGGGCGGCGGACTGAAGCTTTCTTT
CASSEMGRRTEAFF
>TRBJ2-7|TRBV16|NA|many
TGTGCCAGCACCCCTGAGGGCTACGAGCAGTACTTC
CASTPEGYEQYF